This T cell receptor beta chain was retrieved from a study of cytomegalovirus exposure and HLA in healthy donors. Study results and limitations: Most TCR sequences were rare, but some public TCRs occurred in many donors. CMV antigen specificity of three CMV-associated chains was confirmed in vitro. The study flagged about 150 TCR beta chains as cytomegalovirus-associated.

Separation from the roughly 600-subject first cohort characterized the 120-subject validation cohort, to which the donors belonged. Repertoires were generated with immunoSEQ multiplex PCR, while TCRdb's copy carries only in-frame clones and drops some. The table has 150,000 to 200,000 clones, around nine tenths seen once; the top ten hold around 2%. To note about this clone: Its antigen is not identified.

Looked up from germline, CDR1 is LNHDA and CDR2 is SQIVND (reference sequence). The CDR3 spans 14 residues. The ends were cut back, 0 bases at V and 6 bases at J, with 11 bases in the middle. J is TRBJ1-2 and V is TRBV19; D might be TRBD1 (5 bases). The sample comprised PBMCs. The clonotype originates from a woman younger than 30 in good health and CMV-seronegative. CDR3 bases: TGTGCCAGTAGTATAGATCGATGGGGCGATGGCTACACCTTC. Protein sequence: CASSIDRWGDGYTF. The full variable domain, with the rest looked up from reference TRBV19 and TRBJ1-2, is DGGITQSPKYLFRKEGQNVTLSCEQNLNHDAMYWYRQDPGQGLRLIYYSQIVNDFQKGDIAEGYSVSREKKESFPLTVTSAQKNPTAFYLCASSIDRWGDGYTFGSGTRLTVV.